This T cell receptor beta chain stems from a study of naive and memory T cell subsets (dated by TCRdb to 2016 to 2017). Study-wide context: Sorted naive and memory T cell subsets from peripheral blood were analyzed in the study using a UMI-based, open-source pipeline for TCR alpha and beta sequencing. The functional CMV T cell responses agreed completely with IgG serology results. RNA was DNase-treated and reverse transcribed with TCR constant-region primers, mostly using SuperScript III.

TCR alpha and beta chain libraries were amplified separately from the second PCR step onward. Donor CMV status was determined by IFNgamma production from CD4+ T cells after overnight stimulation of fresh PBMCs with CMV viral lysate. Using Miltenyi beads, CD4 T cells were first positively selected, and CD8 T cells were then positively selected from the CD4-negative fraction. Cells were stained for CD3, CD4, CD8, CD45RA, CD27 and a live/dead dye and were sorted on a BD Aria II into four subsets based on CD45RA and CD27. A few healthy volunteers provided blood, and each donor's sample was split into CD4 and CD8 T cells and then further divided into four differentiation subsets. About 120 ml of peripheral blood was drawn per donor, and PBMC were isolated by Ficoll-Paque PLUS density-gradient centrifugation. The sorted cells were lysed in RLT buffer, after which RNA was extracted using a Qiagen RNeasy kit and kept at -80 degrees C.

Trimming costs V 6 bases and J 4 bases, and their ends lie 16 bases apart. From cysteine to phenylalanine, the CDR3 is 14 amino acids long. Just CDR3 DNA is preserved here, 42 bases in frame from base 1. There are a few counts of this clonotype. Which antigen it targets is not known. No clone much larger than this one lies a single base away; base qualities are absent. Library prep was done by UMI-ligation and nested PCR. An equimolar mix of two oligonucleotides covering both TRBC1 and TRBC2 was used as the beta constant-region primer. Four rounds of PCR, combining the SP2 primer with nested alpha and beta constant-region primers, were used to amplify the ligated cDNA. A single-stranded oligonucleotide containing the SP2 primer and a 12-nucleotide UMI was joined to the 3' end of the cDNA by T4 RNA ligase 1. The ligation reaction was kept at 16 degrees C for about 19-25 hours. PCR2 was typically run as a SYBR Green qPCR and stopped at a predetermined threshold to prevent over-amplification. Apart from the first purification, every purification step used Agencourt AMPure XP magnetic beads. Libraries were quantified by Qubit and checked on a TapeStation, where a main peak was expected near 650 bp. Sequencing of the pooled libraries was done on an Illumina MiSeq using v2 2x251 paired-end kits, which typically yielded 1-2 million reads per sample. Each sample library was pooled at 4 nM, and roughly 5-8% PhiX was included to improve cluster recognition. The original methods were these. V and J genes were assigned to Demultiplexor-processed FASTQ reads by Decombinator through tag matching, with a single base-pair mismatch being allowed. Collapsinator used UMIs to correct both sequencing errors and frequency errors arising from PCR heterogeneity. CDR3Translator translated TCRs and extracted CDR3s from the conserved cysteine to the FGXG phenylalanine, flagging non-productive sequences. Gini, Shannon entropy and inverse Simpson indices were calculated on repertoires that had been subsampled to equal numbers of UMI-defined TCRs. Power-law fits to clonotype abundance distributions were performed by maximum likelihood within the linear range. When run on a single naive CD8 sample, MIGEC and the pipeline yielded similar UMI counts, similar unique TCR numbers and similar clonal distributions. One analysis removed from the naive repertoire any naive TCRs that were also present in any memory subset from the same donor. Repertoires were searched for approximately 7,000 CMV-associated CDR3 sequences compiled from VDJdb and a published dataset. TCRdb reprocessing: public reads trimmed at Q25 with fastp, clones called with MiXCR, in-frame beta chains kept. Rows with a matching CDR3 protein are joined into one entry that keeps the most common DNA and genes. These V and J calls originate from TCRdb's pipeline instead of the authors' own analysis. The table for this sample lists approximately 140,000 distinct CDR3 sequences; about 20% of them were counted only once. The biggest ten clones account for roughly 0.63% of the sample.

The paper as a whole reports these results and caveats: The repertoire findings for the naive and memory subsets could not be validated, as no ground truth was available. A power law was followed by TCR abundance, with an exponent that differed between naive and memory subsets but was consistent across the three individuals. A few larger clonotypes were present in naive repertoires, especially CD8 naive repertoires, and these clonotypes were possibly memory cells re-expressing CD45RA. RNA-based TCR counts may be influenced by expression changes linked to T cell activation and differentiation. Following error correction, more than 95% of naive TCR sequences occurred only once, which made naive abundance distributions much steeper than those of memory subsets. A clonotype was defined as a single alpha or beta chain sequence rather than as a paired alpha/beta receptor. Gini index rose and Shannon and inverse Simpson diversity fell from naive through CM, EM and EMRA in both CD4 and CD8 cells.

The clonotype originates from a human donor in good health. The sample taken for sequencing was naive CD8+ T cells from blood. What this sample's cell subset or site label stands for: naive T cells, CD45RA high CD27+. The rearranged segments are TRBV12-3 or TRBV12-4 and TRBJ2-7, with TRBD2 perhaps the D gene, on 6 matching bases. CDR3 loop: CASSTPGGKYEQYF. The DNA sequence follows: TGTGCCAGCAGCACCCCCGGAGGGAAATACGAGCAGTACTTC.